A single sample is the source of the 2 T cell receptor beta chains below, sequenced in a study of low-dose radiotherapy and immunotherapy resistance in tumors. Both TCRalpha and TCRbeta chains were reverse transcribed with V-gene-specific primers. The authors ran 15 to 20 PCR cycles to amplify TCRs with a constant-region primer and V-primer adapter. TCRdb used MiXCR to reprocess the reads, holding one entry per CDR3 protein. The data contain 9,700 or so distinct CDR3 sequences, approximately 72% of them singletons. The source is a human donor with advanced metastatic prostate, ovarian, gallbladder or colorectal cancer (not recorded which). This table probably holds off-target reads from a library built for another chain.

The CDR3 nucleotides read TGTGCCAGCACCCCGACAGGGAACTATGGCTACACCTTC. Its protein product is CASTPTGNYGYTF. The rearrangement joins TRBV6-8 to TRBJ1-2; TRBD1 matches at 7 bases. Unmatched junction bases numbered 4, after V lost 7 bases and J lost 2 bases. The CDR3 runs to 13 residues. CDR1 and CDR2 (germline): MNHGY, SAAAGT.

The CDR3 region is CASRRADAGAGNQPQHF. CDR3 in DNA: TGTGCCAGCAGACGGGCTGACGCAGGGGCTGGCAATCAGCCCCAGCATTTT. The chain carries TRBV6-8 and TRBJ1-5, with a weak D call TRBD1 (6 bases). Germline assignment: CDR1 MNHGY and CDR2 SAAAGT. The germline V and J ends were trimmed by 6 bases and 2 bases, with 20 bases remaining between them. The CDR3 totals 17 residues.